What follows are 20 T cell receptor beta chains derived from one specimen sequenced in a study of blood T cell repertoires in COVID-19. Clones were read by immunoSEQ multiplex PCR, and TCRdb kept only the in-frame ones, dropping some. The repertoire includes a few hundred thousand clones, nearly 90% of them detected once, and approximately 2.3% sits in the top ten. Input material: peripheral blood. These receptors were collected from a woman aged 55-69 years with COVID-19, enrolled during active disease.

This clone was recorded only once. The chain is built from TRBV6-5 and TRBJ2-4, with D possibly being TRBD2 (6 bases). V was trimmed by 4 bases and J by 9 bases, leaving 10 bases between them. Germline V lookup: CDR1 MNHEY, CDR2 SVGAGI. The CDR3 has 12 residues. CDR3 protein: CASSSEEGIQYF. The CDR3, as DNA: TGTGCCAGCAGTTCCGAGGAGGGCATTCAGTACTTC.

V and J are TRBV6-5 and TRBJ2-1; possible D gene TRBD2, 7 bases. Trimming removed 7 bases from V and 14 bases from J, with 21 bases in between. This CDR3 is 13 amino acids long. Germline V gives CDR1 MNHEY, CDR2 SVGAGI. CDR3 bases: TGTGCCAGCATCCGCGGGGGCGGGGGTAAGGAGTTCTTC. Its translation is CASIRGGGGKEFF.

This chain links TRBV5-1 with TRBJ1-4, with TRBD1 identical over 8 bases. Trimming at V came to 3 bases and at J to 8 bases, leaving 9 bases not matched to a gene. CDR3 length: 15 residues. Germline loops: CDR1 SGHRS, CDR2 YFSETQ. The CDR3 nucleotides are TGCGCCAGCAGCTCCCTAACAGGGGGTAGGGAAAAACTGTTTTTT. Amino acids: CASSSLTGGREKLFF.

The chain links TRBV4-3 to TRBJ2-1, with 9 bases fitting TRBD2. The CDR3 has 16 amino acids. The V segment lost 1 base and the J segment 9 bases; nucleotides outside the gene matches: 10. Germline CDR1 reads LGHNA; CDR2 reads YSLEER. The CDR3 sequence: CASSQAVGRGGREQFF. CDR3 in DNA: TGCGCCAGCAGCCAAGCGGTGGGGCGGGGGGGCCGTGAGCAGTTCTTC.

The CDR3 here is CASSLQGSDIQYF. The CDR3, as DNA: TGTGCCAGCAGCTTGCAGGGATCCGACATTCAGTACTTC. The chain combines TRBV5-4 with TRBJ2-4; tentatively, D is TRBD1 (5 bases). With 1 base removed from V and 8 bases from J, the gap between germline ends came to 10 bases. The germline gives CDR1 SGHNT, CDR2 YYREEE (reference sequence). The CDR3 is 13 amino acids.

The CDR3 nucleotides are TGTGCCAGTAGTATCCGCGGGGGGGAAGGGAACAATGAGCAGTTCTTC. Translated: CASSIRGGEGNNEQFF. This chain connects TRBV19 to TRBJ2-1; 9 bases fit TRBD2. The CDR3 covers 16 residues. V lost 3 bases to trimming and J lost 5 bases; unmatched junction nucleotides: 8. Germline-derived CDR1 and CDR2 are LNHDA and SQIVND (reference sequence).

A single count supports this clone. The chain uses TRBV20-1 and TRBJ1-2; 11 nucleotides align to TRBD1. CDR3 length: 15 amino acids. Germline loops: CDR1 DFQATT, CDR2 SNEGSKA (reference sequence). With V trimmed by 3 bases and J by 3 bases, 6 bases remained unmatched. In DNA, the CDR3 is TGCAGTGCTAGTGTGGGGACAGGGGGTTACTATGGCTACACCTTC. Amino acids: CSASVGTGGYYGYTF.

The chain carries TRBV4-3 and TRBJ1-4; D is uncertain. Germline CDR1 LGHNA, CDR2 YSLEER. V lost 4 bases and J lost 3, with 12 bases in between. This CDR3 contains 15 residues. DNA for the CDR3: TGCGCCAGCAGCCCCTATGGAGGGCCTAATGAAAAACTGTTTTTT. Translating it yields CASSPYGGPNEKLFF.

The CDR3 DNA follows: TGTGCCAGCAGTTCTGCAGGGGGGAATTCCTATGGCTACACCTTC. It encodes CASSSAGGNSYGYTF. The rearrangement uses TRBV6-2 or TRBV6-3 and TRBJ1-2; 7 bases are shared with TRBD1. This CDR3 is 15 amino acids long. CDR1 and CDR2 (germline): MNHEY, SVGEGT. Unmatched junction bases numbered 9, after V lost 4 bases and J lost 4 bases.

The V gene is TRBV19, the J gene TRBJ1-5; 7 nucleotides agree with TRBD1. The J segment lost 6 bases and the V segment lost 7 bases, leaving 9 bases of the junction unmatched. This CDR3 contains 14 residues. Germline V gives CDR1 LNHDA, CDR2 SQIVND (reference sequence). The CDR3 nucleotides are TGTGCCAGTACCGTATTCGCAGGGGGTCAGCCCCAGCATTTT. This sequence encodes CASTVFAGGQPQHF.

CDR3 nucleotide sequence: TGCGCCACATCTACAGGGGTTAGGACTGAAGCTTTCTTT. The encoded protein is CATSTGVRTEAFF. The chain links TRBV5-1 to TRBJ1-1; TRBD1 matches 7 bases. The length of the CDR3 is 13 residues. Germline V lookup: CDR1 SGHRS, CDR2 YFSETQ. V trimming: 9 bases; J trimming: 5 bases; junction bases outside the gene matches: 10.

This chain connects TRBV7-2 to TRBJ1-5; 9 nucleotides line up with TRBD1. Germline trimming cut 6 bases from V and 7 bases from J; bases unmatched to any gene: 10. Germline CDR1 SGHTA, CDR2 FQGNSA. The CDR3 totals 15 residues. The CDR3 nucleotides are TGTGCCAGCAGTTCGCGAACAGGGGGCCGGCAGCCCCAGCATTTT. Translation: CASSSRTGGRQPQHF.

The chain links TRBV7-2 to TRBJ1-5; D gene ambiguous. CDR3 length equals 12 residues. Trimming cost V 5 bases and J 7 bases, with 9 bases left between them. The germline gives CDR1 SGHTA, CDR2 FQGNSA. The CDR3 reads CASSNRGQPQHF. The CDR3 nucleotides read TGTGCCAGCAGCAACCGGGGACAGCCCCAGCATTTT.

The V gene is TRBV18, the J gene TRBJ1-4, with 7 nucleotides matching TRBD1. This CDR3 comprises 13 residues. V lost 3 bases and J lost 7; bases outside the gene matches: 2. The germline gives CDR1 KGHSH, CDR2 LQKENI. In DNA form, the CDR3 reads TGTGCCAGCTCACCGGGACAGTCTGAAAAACTGTTTTTT. This translates into CASSPGQSEKLFF. The full variable domain, its missing parts supplied by reference TRBV18 and TRBJ1-4, is NAGVMQNPRHLVRRRGQEARLRCSPMKGHSHVYWYRQLPEEGLKFMVYLQKENIIDESGMPKERFSAEFPKEGPSILRIQQVVRGDSAAYFCASSPGQSEKLFFGSGTQLSVL.

This clone was seen only a few times. This chain links TRBV28 with TRBJ2-7, with a possible D match to TRBD1 (6 bases). CDR3 length: 14 amino acids. V was cut by 5 bases and J by 2 bases, with 13 bases left in between. Per germline, CDR1 MDHEN and CDR2 SYDVKM. CDR3 protein: CASSDTDRAYEQYF. The CDR3 nucleotides read TGTGCCAGCAGTGACACGGACAGAGCCTACGAGCAGTACTTC.

This chain connects TRBV10-3 to TRBJ1-2; D call uncertain. CDR3 length: 12 amino acids. Trimming shortened V by 7 bases and J by 1 base, and 7 bases separated the two germline ends. In germline, CDR1 is ENHRY, CDR2 SYGVKD. The CDR3 DNA follows: TGTGCCATCACGGCGGATAACTATGGCTACACCTTC. This encodes CAITADNYGYTF.

The rearrangement links TRBV19 to TRBJ1-2; possible D gene TRBD1, 5 bases. Trimming took off 1 base at V and 6 bases at J, with 9 bases between the two ends. The germline V gene has CDR1 LNHDA and CDR2 SQIVND (reference sequence). The CDR3 is 13 amino acids. The CDR3 here is CASSIARVNGYTF. For the CDR3, the DNA is TGTGCCAGTAGTATAGCCAGGGTAAATGGCTACACCTTC. Combining the CDR3 with reference TRBV19 and TRBJ1-2 gives the whole variable domain DGGITQSPKYLFRKEGQNVTLSCEQNLNHDAMYWYRQDPGQGLRLIYYSQIVNDFQKGDIAEGYSVSREKKESFPLTVTSAQKNPTAFYLCASSIARVNGYTFGSGTRLTVV.

CDR3 protein: CASSRTTSGGANEQFF. In DNA form, the CDR3 reads TGCGCCAGCAGCCGAACGACTAGCGGGGGGGCAAATGAGCAGTTCTTC. The J gene is TRBJ2-1, the V gene TRBV5-1; 14 bases are a match to TRBD2. From germline, CDR1 is SGHRS and CDR2 YFSETQ. The CDR3 runs 16 residues. Unmatched junction bases numbered 7, after V lost 4 bases and J lost 7 bases.

The chain carries TRBV6-4 and TRBJ1-2, with 9 bases fitting TRBD1. The germline CDR1 and CDR2 sequences are MRHNA and SNTAGT. The CDR3 loop spans 11 amino acids. J lost 8 bases, V lost 6 bases, and 1 base had no gene match. The CDR3 here is CASRGQGGYTF. CDR3 coding DNA: TGTGCCAGCAGGGGACAGGGAGGCTACACCTTC.

This clone was seen just once. The rearrangement uses TRBV30 and TRBJ2-4, with a tentative D call TRBD1 (6 bases). The ends were cut back, 1 base at V and 0 bases at J, with 16 bases in the middle. CDR1 is GTSNPN, CDR2 SVGIG, per germline (reference sequence). The CDR3 is made up of 17 amino acids. Here the CDR3 DNA reads TGTGCCTGGAGTGAGGTCTCGTACAGGGTAGCCAAAAACATTCAGTACTTC. Protein: CAWSEVSYRVAKNIQYF. Full variable domain (outside the CDR3, taken from reference TRBV30 and TRBJ2-4): SQTIHQWPATLVQPVGSPLSLECTVEGTSNPNLYWYRQAAGRGLQLLFYSVGIGQISSEVPQNLSASRPQDRQFILSSKKLLLSDSGFYLCAWSEVSYRVAKNIQYFGAGTRLSVL.